These 26 T cell receptor beta chains were all obtained from the same sample, sequenced in a study of T cells in Graves' hyperthyroidism and ophthalmopathy. Amplification of TCR beta CDR3 regions was performed using RNA transcripts as template. The HTBI set primed first-round TCR CDR3 RT-PCR. TCRdb reprocessed the multiplex PCR reads with MiXCR, giving one entry per CDR3 protein. The profile shows a few hundred thousand distinct CDR3 sequences, approximately 16% of them singletons. Sequenced input: blood. These receptors all stem from a woman aged 40 to 55 with Graves' ophthalmopathy.

The table lists this clonotype with many counts. J is TRBJ1-1 and V is TRBV11-2; 7 nucleotides agree with TRBD1. The CDR3 spans 18 residues. V dropped 5 bases and J dropped 2; count of bases not matched to a gene: 17. Germline V lookup: CDR1 SGHAT, CDR2 FQNNGV. DNA of the CDR3: TGTGCCAGCAGCCCACGACGCGGGGGGACAGACACTAACACTGAAGCTTTCTTT. Protein: CASSPRRGGTDTNTEAFF.

This clonotype was recorded at least ten times. The rearrangement links TRBV4-1 to TRBJ1-2, with D perhaps matching TRBD1 (5 bases). The CDR3 contains 15 residues. The V gene lost 0 bases and the J gene lost 7 bases, with 15 bases spanning the gap. The germline V gene encodes CDR1 MGHRA and CDR2 YSYEKL. CDR3 bases: TGCGCCAGCAGCCAAGATCGGCGTGGGGGAGCTGGCTACACCTTC. Translated, it gives CASSQDRRGGAGYTF.

This clonotype was counted only a few times. This sequence joins TRBV5-1 and TRBJ2-1; D remains ambiguous. The V end was cut by 4 bases, the J end by 3 bases, with 11 bases between. CDR3 length: 14 residues. CDR1 is SGHRS and CDR2 is YFSETQ in the germline V gene. CDR3: CASSNVGFYNEQFF. As DNA, the CDR3 is TGCGCCAGCAGCAACGTAGGGTTCTACAATGAGCAGTTCTTC.

This clonotype has only a few counts. The CDR3 sequence is CASSPRTGSSYNSPLHF. DNA for the CDR3: TGTGCCAGCTCACCACGGACGGGTAGCTCCTATAATTCACCCCTCCACTTT. The chain carries TRBV18 and TRBJ1-6; D remains unclear. The CDR3 length is 17 residues. Trimming removed 1 base at V and 0 bases at J, with 10 bases between. Germline lookup yields CDR1 KGHSH and CDR2 LQKENI. Using reference TRBV18 and TRBJ1-6 for the parts outside the CDR3, the full variable domain is NAGVMQNPRHLVRRRGQEARLRCSPMKGHSHVYWYRQLPEEGLKFMVYLQKENIIDESGMPKERFSAEFPKEGPSILRIQQVVRGDSAAYFCASSPRTGSSYNSPLHFGNGTRLTVT.

This clonotype occurred a few times. A much bigger clone sits one base away, suggesting this may be a read error. This chain uses TRBV12-3 or TRBV12-4 with TRBJ2-5; 7 bases match TRBD2. This CDR3 spans 12 amino acids. The CDR3 bases are TGTGCCAGCGGATTCAGCGGGGAGACCAAGTACTTC. Protein product: CASGFSGETKYF.

J is TRBJ1-5 and V is TRBV10-3, with 8 bases fitting TRBD1. The germline V gene has CDR1 ENHRY and CDR2 SYGVKD. The trim removed 4 bases at V and 3 bases at J, leaving 2 bases unmatched. This CDR3 contains 14 residues. CDR3 loop: CAISGTGNNQPQHF. The CDR3 coding sequence is TGTGCCATCAGTGGGACAGGGAACAATCAGCCCCAGCATTTT.

The chain links TRBV11-2 to TRBJ2-1; 7 bases line up with TRBD2. The CDR3 extends over 14 amino acids. CDR1 and CDR2 (germline): SGHAT, FQNNGV. V dropped 8 bases and J dropped 4; count of bases not matched to a gene: 8. CDR3 residues: CASSGLAAYNEQFF. The CDR3 region has the DNA TGTGCCAGCTCGGGCCTAGCGGCTTACAATGAGCAGTTCTTC.

This clonotype was seen many times. The chain employs TRBV27 and TRBJ1-5, with D perhaps TRBD1 (5 bases). Trimming removed 2 bases at V and 7 bases at J, with 12 bases between. CDR3 length: 14 residues. The V gene's germline CDR1 is MNHEY and CDR2 SMNVEV (reference sequence). CDR3 coding DNA: TGTGCCAGCAGTTTAGGGGGAGTAGGACAGCCCCAGCATTTT. This codes for CASSLGGVGQPQHF.

The CDR3 is CASSGGLAGVNEQFF. The DNA of the CDR3 is TGTGCCAGCAGCGGGGGACTAGCGGGGGTAAATGAGCAGTTCTTC. This chain joins TRBV6-2 or TRBV6-3 and TRBJ2-1; TRBD2 aligns across 14 bases. Germline assignment: CDR1 MNHEY and CDR2 SVGEGT. V trimming: 6 bases; J trimming: 7 bases; junction bases outside the gene matches: 5. The CDR3 is 15 residues long.

This clonotype has only a few counts. The junction differs from germline at one of its ends, possibly a read error. This chain uses TRBV11-3 with TRBJ2-5; D remains ambiguous. Germline V gene lookup returns CDR1 SGHNT and CDR2 YENEEA. CDR3 length: 12 amino acids. CDR3 nucleotides: TGTGCCAGCAGCTTAGATCGAGGAAAGGTGGACTTC. Its protein is CASSLDRGKVDF.

This clonotype has just a few counts. The CDR3 loop is CASSSSQGPEKLFF. The CDR3 nucleotides are TGTGCCAGCAGTAGTAGCCAGGGTCCTGAAAAACTGTTTTTT. The chain has TRBV6-1 and TRBJ1-4; D may be TRBD1 (5 bases). The CDR3 runs to 14 residues. The germline V gene encodes CDR1 MNHNS and CDR2 SASEGT. Trimming took 5 bases from V and 7 from J, leaving 14 bases between them.

This clonotype was detected ten times or more. The chain joins TRBV12-3 or TRBV12-4 to TRBJ1-5, with 9 bases matching TRBD1. The ends lost 6 bases at V and 6 bases at J; junction bases unmatched: 9. The CDR3 totals 15 residues. The CDR3 sequence: CASSSGQGRPQPQHF. The CDR3 coding sequence is TGTGCCAGCAGCTCCGGACAGGGGCGCCCTCAGCCCCAGCATTTT.

The genes are TRBV3-1 and TRBJ2-7; 7 bases are shared with TRBD2. The CDR3 spans 15 residues. V was pared by 0 bases and J by 6 bases, with 8 bases of the junction left unmatched. The germline V gene encodes CDR1 LGHDT and CDR2 YNNKEL (reference sequence). The CDR3 nucleotides are TGTGCCAGCAGCCAAGAGGGCGGGAGAACCGGCGAGCAGTACTTC. It encodes CASSQEGGRTGEQYF.

This clonotype was detected only a few times. This chain's CDR3 is CASSYPRDRGVEQYF. The CDR3 nucleotides are TGTGCCAGCAGTTACCCCCGGGACAGGGGCGTCGAGCAGTACTTC. The J gene is TRBJ2-7, the V gene TRBV6-5; 10 bases are shared with TRBD1. Trimming cost V 2 bases and J 6 bases; bases outside gene matches: 7. Germline CDR1 and CDR2: MNHEY and SVGAGI. The CDR3 sequence is 15 residues long.

This clonotype was seen a few times. The V call is TRBV5-1, the J call TRBJ1-3; tentatively, D is TRBD1 (5 bases). The germline V gene has CDR1 SGHRS and CDR2 YFSETQ. Between the trimmed V and J ends, which lost 7 bases and 0 bases, there was a span of 11 bases. This CDR3 spans 14 amino acids. The DNA for the CDR3 is TGCGCCAGCCGAGGACACTCCTCTGGAAACACCATATATTTT. Amino acids: CASRGHSSGNTIYF.

Note on this clonotype: This may arise from a read error, as a much more abundant clone is one base away. This chain joins TRBV5-1 and TRBJ1-1; 8 bases map to TRBD1. Germline V gene sequence: CDR1 SGHRS, CDR2 YFSETQ. The CDR3 extends over 15 amino acids. The DNA of the CDR3 is TGCGCCAGCAGCTACCCGGACAGGGTGAACACTGAAGCTCTCTTT. It encodes CASSYPDRVNTEALF. The full variable domain, its missing parts supplied by reference TRBV5-1 and TRBJ1-1, is KAGVTQTPRYLIKTRGQQVTLSCSPISGHRSVSWYQQTPGQGLQFLFEYFSETQRNKGNFPGRFSGRQFSNSRSEMNVSTLELGDSALYLCASSYPDRVNTEALFGQGTRLTVV.

In its sample, this clonotype was seen many times. The chain recombines TRBV11-2 with TRBJ2-7; D is uncertain. Per the germline V gene, CDR1 is SGHAT and CDR2 is FQNNGV. V gave up 1 base and J gave up 2 bases, with 9 bases separating them. The CDR3 totals 14 residues. The CDR3 coding sequence is TGTGCCAGCAGCTTAGGGCCCAGTCCCTACGAGCAGTACTTC. Translating it yields CASSLGPSPYEQYF.

The rearrangement joins TRBV2 to TRBJ2-1; 13 nucleotides align to TRBD2. The CDR3 is 13 residues long. Trimming cost V 8 bases and J 8 bases; bases outside gene matches: 3. Germline CDR1 is SNHLY and CDR2 is FYNNEI. In DNA, the CDR3 is TGTGCCAGCGGACTAGCGGGAGAGGATGAGCAGTTCTTC. It encodes CASGLAGEDEQFF.

This clonotype was recorded at least ten times. The chain carries TRBV3-1 and TRBJ1-4; D is possibly TRBD1 (6 bases). Deletions cut 1 base from V and 0 bases from J, with 15 bases between. The length of the CDR3 is 18 residues. Germline-derived CDR1 and CDR2 are LGHDT and YNNKEL (reference sequence). The CDR3 protein is CASSQGARTVATNEKLFF. The CDR3 coding sequence is TGTGCCAGCAGCCAAGGTGCCCGGACAGTTGCAACTAATGAAAAACTGTTTTTT. Full variable domain (rest looked up from reference TRBV3-1 and TRBJ1-4): DTAVSQTPKYLVTQMGNDKSIKCEQNLGHDTMYWYKQDSKKFLKIMFSYNNKELIINETVPNRFSPKSPDKAHLNLHINSLELGDSAVYFCASSQGARTVATNEKLFFGSGTQLSVL.

The sample holds a few counts of this clonotype. V gene TRBV20-1 combines with J gene TRBJ1-1; unclear D gene. V was cut by 7 bases and J by 5 bases, with 8 bases left in between. Per germline, CDR1 DFQATT and CDR2 SNEGSKA (reference sequence). The CDR3 is 10 residues long. This chain's CDR3 is CSGARTEAFF. The CDR3 bases are TGCAGTGGGGCTAGAACTGAAGCTTTCTTT.

This clonotype was recorded at least ten times. The V and J genes are TRBV2 and TRBJ2-5, with D possibly called TRBD1 or TRBD2 (5 bases each). V was cut by 5 bases and J by 7 bases, with 14 bases left in between. The CDR3 loop spans 13 amino acids. The germline CDR1 and CDR2 sequences are SNHLY and FYNNEI. DNA for the CDR3: TGTGCCAGCAGTTCTGGGGGTTACGGGACCCAGTACTTC. Amino acids: CASSSGGYGTQYF.

This clonotype has a count of ten or more. The rearrangement joins TRBV12-3 or TRBV12-4 to TRBJ1-2, with 12 bases identical to TRBD1. The CDR3 is 15 amino acids. The V and J ends lost 4 bases and 5 bases, in that order; junction bases with no gene match: 5. DNA of the CDR3: TGTGCCAGCAGTTGGGGACAGGGGGCGAGGTATGGCTACACCTTC. This encodes CASSWGQGARYGYTF.

About this clonotype: A much larger clone sits a single nucleotide away, making a read error possible. The V and J genes are TRBV4-1 and TRBJ1-1; D is unresolved. Germline V CDR1 and CDR2: MGHRA, YSYEKL. The CDR3 totals 15 residues. The CDR3 protein is CASSQSGTRNTGAFF. DNA for the CDR3: TGCGCCAGCAGCCAAAGTGGCACGAGGAACACTGGAGCTTTCTTT.

This clonotype occurred many times. The rearrangement joins TRBV2 to TRBJ2-7; 9 bases line up with TRBD1. This CDR3 spans 14 amino acids. Trimming at V came to 1 base and at J to 4 bases, leaving 2 bases not matched to a gene. Germline-derived CDR1 and CDR2 are SNHLY and FYNNEI. The CDR3 nucleotides are TGTGCCAGCAGTGAAGAAGGGACAGGGTACGAGCAGTACTTC. Encoded protein: CASSEEGTGYEQYF.

This clonotype was picked up many times. The gene calls are TRBV3-1 and TRBJ2-3, with no clear D. This CDR3 has 11 amino acids. V was shortened by 3 bases and J by 5 bases, with 3 bases between the two germline ends. Germline loops: CDR1 LGHDT, CDR2 YNNKEL (reference sequence). CDR3 coding DNA: TGTGCCAGCAGCCATATAGATACGCAGTATTTT. Amino acids: CASSHIDTQYF.

The table lists this clonotype with many counts. CDR3 loop: CSATRTSPREQYF. The CDR3, as DNA: TGCAGTGCTACTAGGACATCGCCCCGTGAGCAGTACTTC. This chain links TRBV20-1 with TRBJ2-7, with D perhaps matching TRBD1 (5 bases). With 4 bases removed from V and 7 bases from J, the gap between germline ends came to 17 bases. This CDR3 contains 13 residues. The germline V gene encodes CDR1 DFQATT and CDR2 SNEGSKA (reference sequence).